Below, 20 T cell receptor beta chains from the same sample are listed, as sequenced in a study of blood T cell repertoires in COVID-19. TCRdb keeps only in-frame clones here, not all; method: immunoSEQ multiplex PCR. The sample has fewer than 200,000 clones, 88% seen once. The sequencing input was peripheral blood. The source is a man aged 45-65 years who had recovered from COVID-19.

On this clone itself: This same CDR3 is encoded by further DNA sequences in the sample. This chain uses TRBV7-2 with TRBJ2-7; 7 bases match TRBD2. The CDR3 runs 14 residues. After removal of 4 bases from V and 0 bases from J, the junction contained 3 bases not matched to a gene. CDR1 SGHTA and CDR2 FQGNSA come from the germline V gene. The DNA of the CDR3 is TGTGCCAGCAGCTCCGGGGGGAGCTCCTACGAGCAGTACTTC. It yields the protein CASSSGGSSYEQYF. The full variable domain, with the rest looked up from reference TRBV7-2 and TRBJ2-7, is GAGVSQSPSNKVTEKGKDVELRCDPISGHTALYWYRQSLGQGLEFLIYFQGNSAPDKSGLPSDRFSAERTGGSVSTLTIQRTQQEDSAVYLCASSSGGSSYEQYFGPGTRLTVT.

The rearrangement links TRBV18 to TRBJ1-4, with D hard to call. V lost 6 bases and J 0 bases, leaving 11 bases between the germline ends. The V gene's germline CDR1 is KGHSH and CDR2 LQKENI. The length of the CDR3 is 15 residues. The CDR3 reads CASSHEDATNEKLFF. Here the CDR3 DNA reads TGTGCCAGCTCCCACGAGGATGCAACTAATGAAAAACTGTTTTTT.

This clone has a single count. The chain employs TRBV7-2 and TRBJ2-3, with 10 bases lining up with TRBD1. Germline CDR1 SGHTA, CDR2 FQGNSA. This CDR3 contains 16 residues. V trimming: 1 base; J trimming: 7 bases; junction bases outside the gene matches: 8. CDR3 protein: CASSLEIRTGGNTQYF. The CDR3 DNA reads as TGTGCCAGCAGCTTAGAGATACGGACAGGGGGAAATACGCAGTATTTT. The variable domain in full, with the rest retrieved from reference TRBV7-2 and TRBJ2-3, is GAGVSQSPSNKVTEKGKDVELRCDPISGHTALYWYRQSLGQGLEFLIYFQGNSAPDKSGLPSDRFSAERTGGSVSTLTIQRTQQEDSAVYLCASSLEIRTGGNTQYFGPGTRLTVL.

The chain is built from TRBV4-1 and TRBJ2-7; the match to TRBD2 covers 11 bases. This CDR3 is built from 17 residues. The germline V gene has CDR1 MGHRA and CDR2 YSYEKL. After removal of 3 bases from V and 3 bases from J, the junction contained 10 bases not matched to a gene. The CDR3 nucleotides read TGCGCCAGCAGCCAGCGCGCCGAGCTAGCGGGGGGCTACGAGCAGTACTTC. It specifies CASSQRAELAGGYEQYF.

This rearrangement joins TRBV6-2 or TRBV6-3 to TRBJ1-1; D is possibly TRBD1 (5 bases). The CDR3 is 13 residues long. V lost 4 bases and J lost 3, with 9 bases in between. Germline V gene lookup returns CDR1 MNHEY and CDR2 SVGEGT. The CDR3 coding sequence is TGTGCCAGCAGTTCCACAGGCTACACTGAAGCTTTCTTT. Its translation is CASSSTGYTEAFF.

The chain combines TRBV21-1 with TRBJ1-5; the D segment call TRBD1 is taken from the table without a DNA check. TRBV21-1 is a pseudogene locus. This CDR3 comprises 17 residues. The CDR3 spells CASSKIHRGMSNQPQHF. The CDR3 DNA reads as TGTGCCAGCAGCAAAATTCATAGGGGGATGAGCAATCAGCCCCAGCATTTT.

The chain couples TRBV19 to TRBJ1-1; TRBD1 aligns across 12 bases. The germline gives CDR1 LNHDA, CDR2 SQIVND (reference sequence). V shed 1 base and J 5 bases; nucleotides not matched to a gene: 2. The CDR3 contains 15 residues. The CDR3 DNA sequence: TGTGCCAGTAGTATAGCGGGACAGGGGGCGACTGAAGCTTTCTTT. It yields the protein CASSIAGQGATEAFF.

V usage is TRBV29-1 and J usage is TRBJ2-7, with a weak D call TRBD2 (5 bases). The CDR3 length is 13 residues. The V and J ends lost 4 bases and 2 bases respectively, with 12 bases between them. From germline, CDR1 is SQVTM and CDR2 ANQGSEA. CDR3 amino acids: CSVGRGLAYEQYF. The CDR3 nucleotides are TGCAGCGTTGGTCGGGGATTAGCCTACGAGCAGTACTTC.

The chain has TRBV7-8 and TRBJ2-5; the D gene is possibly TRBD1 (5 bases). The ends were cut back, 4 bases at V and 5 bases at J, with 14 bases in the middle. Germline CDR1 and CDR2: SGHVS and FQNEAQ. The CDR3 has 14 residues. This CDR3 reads CASSYRQSQETQYF. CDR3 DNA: TGTGCCAGCAGCTACCGACAGTCCCAGGAGACCCAGTACTTC.

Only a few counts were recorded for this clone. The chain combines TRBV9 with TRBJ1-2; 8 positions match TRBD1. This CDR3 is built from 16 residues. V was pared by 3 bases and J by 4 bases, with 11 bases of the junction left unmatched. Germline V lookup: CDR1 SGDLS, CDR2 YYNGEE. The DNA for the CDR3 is TGTGCCAGCAGCGAACACAACGGACAGGGAGGCTATGGCTACACCTTC. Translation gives CASSEHNGQGGYGYTF.

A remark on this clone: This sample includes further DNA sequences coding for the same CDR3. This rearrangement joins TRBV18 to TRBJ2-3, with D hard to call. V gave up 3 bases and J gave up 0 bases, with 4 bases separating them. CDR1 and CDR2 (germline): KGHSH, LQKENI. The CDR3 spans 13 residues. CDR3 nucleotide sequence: TGTGCCAGCTCACCTCCTAGCACAGATACGCAGTATTTT. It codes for CASSPPSTDTQYF.

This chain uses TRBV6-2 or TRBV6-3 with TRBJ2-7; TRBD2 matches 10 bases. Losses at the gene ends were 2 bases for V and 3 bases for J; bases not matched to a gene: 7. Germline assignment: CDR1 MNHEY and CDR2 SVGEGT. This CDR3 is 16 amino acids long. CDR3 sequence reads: CASSYSPSGGNYEQYF. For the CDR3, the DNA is TGTGCCAGCAGTTACAGTCCTAGCGGGGGCAACTACGAGCAGTACTTC.

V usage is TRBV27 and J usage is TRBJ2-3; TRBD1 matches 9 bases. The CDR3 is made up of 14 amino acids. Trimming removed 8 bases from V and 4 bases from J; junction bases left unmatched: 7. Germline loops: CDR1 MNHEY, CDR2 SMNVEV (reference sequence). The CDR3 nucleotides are TGTGCCAGCGCGGACAGGGGACCGGCAGATACGCAGTATTTT. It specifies CASADRGPADTQYF.

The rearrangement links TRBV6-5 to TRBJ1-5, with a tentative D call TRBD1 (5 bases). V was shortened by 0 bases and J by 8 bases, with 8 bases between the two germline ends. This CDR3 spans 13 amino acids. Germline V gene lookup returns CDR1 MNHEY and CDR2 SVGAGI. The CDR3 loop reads CASSYSGVEPQHF. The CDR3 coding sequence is TGTGCCAGCAGTTACTCAGGGGTTGAGCCCCAGCATTTT.

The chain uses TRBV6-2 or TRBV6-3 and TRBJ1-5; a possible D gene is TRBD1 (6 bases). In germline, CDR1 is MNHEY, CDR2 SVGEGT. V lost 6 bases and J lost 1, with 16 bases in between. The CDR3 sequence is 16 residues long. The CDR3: CASSYRTGTSNQPQHF. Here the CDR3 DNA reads TGTGCCAGCAGCTATCGTACAGGGACGAGCAATCAGCCCCAGCATTTT.

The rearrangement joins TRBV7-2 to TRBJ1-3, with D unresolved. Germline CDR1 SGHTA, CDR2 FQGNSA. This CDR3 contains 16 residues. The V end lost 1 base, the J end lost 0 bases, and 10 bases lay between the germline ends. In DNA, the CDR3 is TGTGCCAGCAGCTTAGGGACGGGATCCTCTGGAAACACCATATATTTT. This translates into CASSLGTGSSGNTIYF.

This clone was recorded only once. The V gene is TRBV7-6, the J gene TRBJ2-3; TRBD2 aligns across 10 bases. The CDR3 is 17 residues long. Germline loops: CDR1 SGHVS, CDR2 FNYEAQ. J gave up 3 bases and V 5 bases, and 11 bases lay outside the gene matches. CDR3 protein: CASSRGRGLAATDTQYF. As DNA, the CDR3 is TGTGCCAGCAGCAGGGGGAGAGGACTAGCGGCTACAGATACGCAGTATTTT.

The DNA of the CDR3 is TGTGCCAGCAGTTACTCGAAGTCAGCCGGGGATGGCTACACCTTC. Its translation is CASSYSKSAGDGYTF. The chain links TRBV6-6 to TRBJ1-2; D unclear. The V gene's germline CDR1 is MNHNY and CDR2 SVGAGI (reference sequence). V dropped 0 bases and J dropped 6 bases, with 14 bases sitting between them. This CDR3 region has 15 residues.

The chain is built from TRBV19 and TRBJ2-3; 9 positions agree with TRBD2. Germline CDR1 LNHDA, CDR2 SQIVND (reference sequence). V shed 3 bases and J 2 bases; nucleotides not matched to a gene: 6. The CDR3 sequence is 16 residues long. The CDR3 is CASSIGLAGYTDTQYF. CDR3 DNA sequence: TGTGCCAGTAGTATCGGGCTAGCGGGATACACAGATACGCAGTATTTT.

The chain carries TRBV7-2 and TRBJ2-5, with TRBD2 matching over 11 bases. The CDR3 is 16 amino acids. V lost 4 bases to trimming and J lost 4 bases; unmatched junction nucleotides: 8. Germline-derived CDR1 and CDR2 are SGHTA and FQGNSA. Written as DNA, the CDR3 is TGTGCCAGCAGCTATAGCGGGAGGGCCTCTGGAGAGACCCAGTACTTC. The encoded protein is CASSYSGRASGETQYF.